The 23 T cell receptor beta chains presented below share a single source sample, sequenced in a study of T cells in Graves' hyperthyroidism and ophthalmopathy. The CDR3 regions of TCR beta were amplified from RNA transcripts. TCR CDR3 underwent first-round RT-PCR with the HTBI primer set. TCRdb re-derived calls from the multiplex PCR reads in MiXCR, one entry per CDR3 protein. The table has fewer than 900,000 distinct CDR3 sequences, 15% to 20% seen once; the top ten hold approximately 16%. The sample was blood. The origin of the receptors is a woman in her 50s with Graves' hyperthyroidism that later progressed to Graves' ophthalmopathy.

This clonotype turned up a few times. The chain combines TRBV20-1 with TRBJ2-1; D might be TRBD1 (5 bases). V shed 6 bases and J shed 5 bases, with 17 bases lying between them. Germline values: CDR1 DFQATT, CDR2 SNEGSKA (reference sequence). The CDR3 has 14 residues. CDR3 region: CSAVTGQLHNEQFF. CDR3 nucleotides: TGCAGTGCCGTGACTGGACAACTCCACAATGAGCAGTTCTTC.

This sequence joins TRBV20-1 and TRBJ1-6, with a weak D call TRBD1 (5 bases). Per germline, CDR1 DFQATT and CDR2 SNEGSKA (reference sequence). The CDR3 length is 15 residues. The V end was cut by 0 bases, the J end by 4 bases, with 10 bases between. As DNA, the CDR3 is TGCAGTGCTAGAGAAGGGGTGGGGTATAATTCACCCCTCCACTTT. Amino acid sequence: CSAREGVGYNSPLHF.

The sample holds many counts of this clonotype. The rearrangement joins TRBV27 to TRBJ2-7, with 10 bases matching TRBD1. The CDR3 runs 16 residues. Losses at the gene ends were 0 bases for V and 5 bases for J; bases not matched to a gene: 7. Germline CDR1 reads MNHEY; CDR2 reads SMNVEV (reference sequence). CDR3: CASSLSEGQGGHEQYF. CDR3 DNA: TGTGCCAGCAGTTTATCGGAAGGACAGGGGGGCCACGAGCAGTACTTC.

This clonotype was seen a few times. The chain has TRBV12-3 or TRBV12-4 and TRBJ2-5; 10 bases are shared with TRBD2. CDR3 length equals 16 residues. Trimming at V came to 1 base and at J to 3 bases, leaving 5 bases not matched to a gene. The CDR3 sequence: CASSLGVAGGEETQYF. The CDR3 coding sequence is TGTGCCAGCAGTTTAGGGGTAGCGGGGGGCGAAGAGACCCAGTACTTC.

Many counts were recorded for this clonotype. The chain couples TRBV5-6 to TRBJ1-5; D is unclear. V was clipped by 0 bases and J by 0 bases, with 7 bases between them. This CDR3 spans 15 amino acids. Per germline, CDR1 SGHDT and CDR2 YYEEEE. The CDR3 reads CASSLGQHSNQPQHF. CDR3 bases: TGTGCCAGCAGCTTGGGGCAACATAGCAATCAGCCCCAGCATTTT.

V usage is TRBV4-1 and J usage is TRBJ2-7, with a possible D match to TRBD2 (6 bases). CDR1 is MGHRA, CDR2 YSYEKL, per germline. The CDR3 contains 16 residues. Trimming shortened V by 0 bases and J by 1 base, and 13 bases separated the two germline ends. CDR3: CASSQDPGGWSYEQYF. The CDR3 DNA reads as TGCGCCAGCAGCCAAGATCCCGGGGGATGGTCCTACGAGCAGTACTTC.

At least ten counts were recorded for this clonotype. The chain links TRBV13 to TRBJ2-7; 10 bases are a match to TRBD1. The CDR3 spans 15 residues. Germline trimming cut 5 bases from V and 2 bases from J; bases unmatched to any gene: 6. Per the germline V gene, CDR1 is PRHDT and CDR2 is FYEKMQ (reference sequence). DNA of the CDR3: TGTGCCAGCAGCCCTCAGGGACAGGGGACCTACGAGCAGTACTTC. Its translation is CASSPQGQGTYEQYF.

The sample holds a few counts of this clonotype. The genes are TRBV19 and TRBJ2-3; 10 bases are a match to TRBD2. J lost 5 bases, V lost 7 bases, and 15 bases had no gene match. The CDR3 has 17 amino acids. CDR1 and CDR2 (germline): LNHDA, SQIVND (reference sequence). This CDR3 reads CASTQGSGGALRDTQYF. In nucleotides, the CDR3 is TGTGCCAGTACCCAGGGAAGCGGGGGGGCGCTAAGAGATACGCAGTATTTT.

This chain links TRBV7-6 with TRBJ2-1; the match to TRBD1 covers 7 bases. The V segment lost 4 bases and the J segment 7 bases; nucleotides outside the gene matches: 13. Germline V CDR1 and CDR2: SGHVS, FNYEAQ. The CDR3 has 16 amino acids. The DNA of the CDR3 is TGTGCCAGCAGCTACCCCACAGGGGCAGTTAGGAATGAGCAGTTCTTC. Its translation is CASSYPTGAVRNEQFF.

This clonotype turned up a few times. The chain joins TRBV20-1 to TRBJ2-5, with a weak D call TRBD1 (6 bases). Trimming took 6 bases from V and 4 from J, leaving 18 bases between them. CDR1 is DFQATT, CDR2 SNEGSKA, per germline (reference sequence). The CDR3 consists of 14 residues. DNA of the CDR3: TGCAGTGCCCTCCTTAGGGGGTCAGGAGAGACCCAGTACTTC. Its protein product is CSALLRGSGETQYF.

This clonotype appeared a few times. The CDR3 DNA sequence: TGCAGTGCTGAGTGGGCAGGTGACTATGAAAAACTGTTTTTT. Translating gives CSAEWAGDYEKLFF. The rearrangement joins TRBV20-1 to TRBJ1-4; D gene uncertain. The CDR3 runs to 14 residues. Between the trimmed V and J ends, which lost 5 bases and 6 bases, there was a span of 16 bases. The germline V gene has CDR1 DFQATT and CDR2 SNEGSKA (reference sequence).

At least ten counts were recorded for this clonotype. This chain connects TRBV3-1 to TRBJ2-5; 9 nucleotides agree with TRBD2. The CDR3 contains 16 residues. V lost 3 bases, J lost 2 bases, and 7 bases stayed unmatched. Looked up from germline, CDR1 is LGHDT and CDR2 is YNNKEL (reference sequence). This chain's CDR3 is CASSHHPTSGQETQYF. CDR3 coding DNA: TGTGCCAGCAGCCATCATCCTACTAGCGGGCAAGAGACCCAGTACTTC.

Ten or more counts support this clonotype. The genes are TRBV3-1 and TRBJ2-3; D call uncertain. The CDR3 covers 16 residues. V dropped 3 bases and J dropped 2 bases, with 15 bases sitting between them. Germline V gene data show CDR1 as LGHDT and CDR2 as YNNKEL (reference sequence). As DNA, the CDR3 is TGTGCCAGCAGCCACCCGACCGGACCGGACACAGATACGCAGTATTTT. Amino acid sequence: CASSHPTGPDTDTQYF.

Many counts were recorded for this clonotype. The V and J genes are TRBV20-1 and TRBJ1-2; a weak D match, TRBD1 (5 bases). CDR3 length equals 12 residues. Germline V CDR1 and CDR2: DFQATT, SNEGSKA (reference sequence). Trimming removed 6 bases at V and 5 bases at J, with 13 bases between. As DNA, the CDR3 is TGCAGTGCCTTCGGACATTCTTATGGCTACACCTTC. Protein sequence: CSAFGHSYGYTF.

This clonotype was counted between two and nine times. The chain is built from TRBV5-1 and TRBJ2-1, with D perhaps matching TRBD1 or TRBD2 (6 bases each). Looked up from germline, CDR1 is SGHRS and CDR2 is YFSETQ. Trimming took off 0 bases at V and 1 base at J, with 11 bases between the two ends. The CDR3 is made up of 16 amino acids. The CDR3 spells CASSLGTGRSYNEQFF. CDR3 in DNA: TGCGCCAGCAGCTTGGGTACAGGGAGGTCCTACAATGAGCAGTTCTTC.

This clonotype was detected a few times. In nucleotides, the CDR3 is TGCAGTGCTAGAAGGGCGGGGTGGTCCTACGAGCAGTACTTC. This encodes CSARRAGWSYEQYF. The V and J genes are TRBV20-1 and TRBJ2-7; maybe TRBD2 (6 bases). The V end lost 2 bases, the J end lost 1 base, and 12 bases lay between the germline ends. CDR3 size: 14 residues. CDR1 and CDR2 (germline): DFQATT, SNEGSKA (reference sequence).

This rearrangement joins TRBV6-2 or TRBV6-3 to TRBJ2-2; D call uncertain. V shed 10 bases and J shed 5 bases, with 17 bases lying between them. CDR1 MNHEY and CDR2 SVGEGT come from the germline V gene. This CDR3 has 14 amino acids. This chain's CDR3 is CATWSRAGTGELFF. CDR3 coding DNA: TGTGCCACCTGGTCTCGGGCTGGGACCGGGGAGCTGTTTTTT.

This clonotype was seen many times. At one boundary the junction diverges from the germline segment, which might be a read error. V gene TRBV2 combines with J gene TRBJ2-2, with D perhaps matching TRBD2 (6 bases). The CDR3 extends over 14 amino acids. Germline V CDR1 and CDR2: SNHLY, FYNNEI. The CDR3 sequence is CASREGRRAGELFF. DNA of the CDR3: TGTGCCAGCAGGGAAGGACGGAGGGCCGGGGAGCTGTTTTTT.

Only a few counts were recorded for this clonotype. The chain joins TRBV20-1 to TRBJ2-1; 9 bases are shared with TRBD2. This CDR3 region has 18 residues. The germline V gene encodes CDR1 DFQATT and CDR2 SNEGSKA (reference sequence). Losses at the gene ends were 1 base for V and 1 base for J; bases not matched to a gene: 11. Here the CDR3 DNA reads TGCAGTGCTAGAGTTCCTGGGTTTAGCGGGGGTTCCTACAATGAGCAGTTCTTC. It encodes CSARVPGFSGGSYNEQFF.

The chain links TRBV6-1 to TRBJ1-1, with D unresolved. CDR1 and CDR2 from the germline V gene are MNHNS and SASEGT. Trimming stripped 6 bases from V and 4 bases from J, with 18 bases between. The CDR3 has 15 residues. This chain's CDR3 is CASRIGGPWATEAFF. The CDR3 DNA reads TGTGCCAGCAGAATAGGAGGTCCATGGGCCACTGAAGCTTTCTTT.

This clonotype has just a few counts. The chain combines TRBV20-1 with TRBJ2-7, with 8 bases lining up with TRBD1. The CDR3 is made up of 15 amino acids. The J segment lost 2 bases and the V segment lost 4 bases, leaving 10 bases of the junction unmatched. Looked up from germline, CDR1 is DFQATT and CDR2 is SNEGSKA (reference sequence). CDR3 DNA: TGCAGTGCTACCCTACCGGGACAGGCGGCCTACGAGCAGTACTTC. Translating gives CSATLPGQAAYEQYF.

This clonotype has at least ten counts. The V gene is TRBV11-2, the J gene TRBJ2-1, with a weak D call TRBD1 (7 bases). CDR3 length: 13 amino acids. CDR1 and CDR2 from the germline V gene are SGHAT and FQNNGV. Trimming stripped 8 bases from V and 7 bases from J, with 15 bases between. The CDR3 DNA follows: TGTGCCAGCTCACCCCCAGGGGGGAATGAGCAGTTCTTC. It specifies CASSPPGGNEQFF.

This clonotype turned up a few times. CDR3 amino acids: CASSEALGGRNIQYF. The CDR3 coding sequence is TGTGCCAGCAGTGAAGCGCTGGGAGGGAGAAACATTCAGTACTTC. The gene calls are TRBV6-1 and TRBJ2-4; TRBD2 aligns across 7 bases. The germline V gene encodes CDR1 MNHNS and CDR2 SASEGT. Germline trimming cut 0 bases from V and 6 bases from J; bases unmatched to any gene: 5. The CDR3 is 15 residues long.